This TCR delta chain was identified during a study of Vδ1+ human thymocytes. Study results and limitations: Unlike peripheral blood Vdelta1+ controls, thymic delta-chain sequences included roughly 18% Vdelta2 and few Vdelta3. Thymic TRG and TRD repertoires appeared highly polyclonal.

In regard to this clone: What it recognizes is unknown.

Extracted RNA was reverse transcribed into cDNA. The CDR3 regions were amplified by multiplex PCR from V-gene primers to a constant-region primer. TCRdb processed the multiplex PCR reads again with the CATT caller. The data hold about 75,000 delta-chain clones, with around 35% observed a single time. V was clipped by 10 bases and J by 0 bases, with 33 bases between them. Germline CDR1 TSWWSYY, CDR2 QGS. This CDR3 has 20 residues. Sorted Vdelta1+ thymocytes were roughly 96% to 99.6% pure. The chain recombines TRDV1 with TRDJ1; a possible D gene is TRDD3 (6 bases). Specimen: Vdelta1+ gamma-delta thymocytes from the thymus. Subset denoted: FACS-sorted CD3+ TCRalphabeta- TCRVdelta1+ TCRVdelta2- thymocytes. The TCR was taken from a boy younger than two who had congenital heart surgery. The CDR3 sequence is CARVTWGPRPPQSYTDKLIF. In DNA form, the CDR3 reads TGTGCTCGGGTGACCTGGGGACCTAGGCCACCGCAGTCGTACACCGATAAACTCATCTTT.